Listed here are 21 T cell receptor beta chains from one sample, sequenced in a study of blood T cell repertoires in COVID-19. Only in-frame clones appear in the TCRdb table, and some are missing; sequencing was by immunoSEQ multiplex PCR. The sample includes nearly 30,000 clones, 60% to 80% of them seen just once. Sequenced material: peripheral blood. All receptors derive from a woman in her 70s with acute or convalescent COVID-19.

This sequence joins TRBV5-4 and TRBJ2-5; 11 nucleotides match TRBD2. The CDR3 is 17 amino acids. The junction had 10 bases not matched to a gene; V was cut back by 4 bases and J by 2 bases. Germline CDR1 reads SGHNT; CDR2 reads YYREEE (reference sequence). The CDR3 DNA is TGTGCCAGCAGCCCCCTAGCGGGAGGTCAAGGACAAGAGACCCAGTACTTC. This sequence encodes CASSPLAGGQGQETQYF.

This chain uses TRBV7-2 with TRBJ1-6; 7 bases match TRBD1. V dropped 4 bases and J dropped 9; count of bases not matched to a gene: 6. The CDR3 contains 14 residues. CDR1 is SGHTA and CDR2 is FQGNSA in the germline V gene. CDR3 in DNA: TGTGCCAGCAGCTACCGGGACAGCGGTTCACCCCTCCACTTT. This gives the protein CASSYRDSGSPLHF.

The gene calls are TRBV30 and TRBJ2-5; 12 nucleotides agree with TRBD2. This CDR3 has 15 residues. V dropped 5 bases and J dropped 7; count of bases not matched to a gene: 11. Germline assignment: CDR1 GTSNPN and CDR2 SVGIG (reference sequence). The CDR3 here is CAWGRLAGVLGTQYF. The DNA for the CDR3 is TGTGCCTGGGGAAGACTAGCGGGGGTTCTAGGGACCCAGTACTTC.

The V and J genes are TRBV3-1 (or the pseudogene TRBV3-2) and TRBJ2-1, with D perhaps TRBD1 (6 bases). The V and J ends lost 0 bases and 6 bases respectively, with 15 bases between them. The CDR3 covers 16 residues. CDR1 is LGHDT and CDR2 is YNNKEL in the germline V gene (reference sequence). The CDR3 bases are TGTGCCAGCAGCCAAGATGTACAGGGTAAGATCAATGAGCAGTTCTTC. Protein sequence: CASSQDVQGKINEQFF.

The CDR3 sequence is CASSPLPLQASYEQYF. The CDR3 DNA follows: TGTGCCAGCAGCCCTCTCCCTCTTCAAGCGTCCTACGAGCAGTACTTC. V usage is TRBV6-2 or TRBV6-3 and J usage is TRBJ2-7, with unresolved D. Germline V lookup: CDR1 MNHEY, CDR2 SVGEGT. V was clipped by 6 bases and J by 1 base, with 19 bases between them. This CDR3 is built from 16 residues.

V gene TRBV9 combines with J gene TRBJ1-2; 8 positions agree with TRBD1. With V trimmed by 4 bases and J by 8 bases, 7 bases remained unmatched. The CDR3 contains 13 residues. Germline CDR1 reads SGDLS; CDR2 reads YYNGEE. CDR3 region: CASSLQTGVGYTF. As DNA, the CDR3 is TGTGCCAGCAGCTTACAGACAGGGGTCGGCTACACCTTC.

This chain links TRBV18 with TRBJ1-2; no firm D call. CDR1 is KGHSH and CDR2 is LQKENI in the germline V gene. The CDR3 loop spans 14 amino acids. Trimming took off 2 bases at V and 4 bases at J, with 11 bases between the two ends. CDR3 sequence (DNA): TGTGCCAGCTCACCAAACAGCATAATCTATGGCTACACCTTC. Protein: CASSPNSIIYGYTF.

This chain's CDR3 is CASSLEGEETQYF. As DNA, the CDR3 is TGTGCCAGCAGCTTAGAGGGAGAAGAGACCCAGTACTTC. The chain recombines TRBV7-9 with TRBJ2-5, with D possibly matching TRBD2 (5 bases). This CDR3 has 13 amino acids. The V and J ends lost 1 base and 3 bases respectively, with 6 bases between them. Germline values: CDR1 SEHNR, CDR2 FQNEAQ (reference sequence).

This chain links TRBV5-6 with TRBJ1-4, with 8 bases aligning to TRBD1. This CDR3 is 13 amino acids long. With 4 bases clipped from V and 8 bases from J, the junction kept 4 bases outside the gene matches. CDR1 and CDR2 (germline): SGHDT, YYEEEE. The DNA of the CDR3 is TGTGCCAGCAGCGATAACAGGGGGGAAAAACTGTTTTTT. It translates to CASSDNRGEKLFF. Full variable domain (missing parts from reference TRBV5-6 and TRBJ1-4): DAGVTQSPTHLIKTRGQQVTLRCSPKSGHDTVSWYQQALGQGPQFIFQYYEEEERQRGNFPDRFSGHQFPNYSSELNVNALLLGDSALYLCASSDNRGEKLFFGSGTQLSVL.

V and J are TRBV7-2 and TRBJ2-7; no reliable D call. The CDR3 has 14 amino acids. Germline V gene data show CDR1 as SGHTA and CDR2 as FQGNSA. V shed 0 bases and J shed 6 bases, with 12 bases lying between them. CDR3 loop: CASSLAYPGSEQYF. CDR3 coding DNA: TGTGCCAGCAGCTTAGCTTATCCTGGCTCCGAGCAGTACTTC. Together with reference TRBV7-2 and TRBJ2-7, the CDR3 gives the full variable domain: GAGVSQSPSNKVTEKGKDVELRCDPISGHTALYWYRQSLGQGLEFLIYFQGNSAPDKSGLPSDRFSAERTGGSVSTLTIQRTQQEDSAVYLCASSLAYPGSEQYFGPGTRLTVT.

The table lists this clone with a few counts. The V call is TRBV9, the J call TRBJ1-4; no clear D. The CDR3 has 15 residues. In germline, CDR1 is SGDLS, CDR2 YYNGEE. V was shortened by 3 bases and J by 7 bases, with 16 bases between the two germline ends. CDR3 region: CASSGTPTAGEKLFF. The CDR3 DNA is TGTGCCAGCAGCGGGACTCCCACAGCAGGTGAAAAACTGTTTTTT.

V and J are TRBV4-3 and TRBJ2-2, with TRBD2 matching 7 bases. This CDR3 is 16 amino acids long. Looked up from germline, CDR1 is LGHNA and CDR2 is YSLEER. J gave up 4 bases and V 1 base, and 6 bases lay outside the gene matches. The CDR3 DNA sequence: TGCGCCAGCAGCCAAGGAGCGGGGATAGGCACCGGGGAGCTGTTTTTT. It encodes CASSQGAGIGTGELFF.

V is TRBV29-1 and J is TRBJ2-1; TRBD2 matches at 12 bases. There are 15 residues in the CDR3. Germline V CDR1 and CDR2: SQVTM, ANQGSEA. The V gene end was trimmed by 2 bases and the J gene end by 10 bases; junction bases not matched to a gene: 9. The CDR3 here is CSVEPLAGGPWEQFF. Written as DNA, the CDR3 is TGCAGCGTTGAACCTCTAGCGGGAGGGCCCTGGGAGCAGTTCTTC.

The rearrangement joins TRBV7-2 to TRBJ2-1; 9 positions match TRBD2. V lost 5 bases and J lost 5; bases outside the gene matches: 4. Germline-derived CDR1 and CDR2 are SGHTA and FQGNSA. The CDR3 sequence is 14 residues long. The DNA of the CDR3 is TGTGCCAGCAGCAGGCCTAGCGGGGACAATGAGCAGTTCTTC. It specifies CASSRPSGDNEQFF.

DNA for the CDR3: TGTGCCAGCAGCGTAGGACATACCTCCTACGAGCAGTACTTC. Translation: CASSVGHTSYEQYF. The V call is TRBV9, the J call TRBJ2-7; D remains ambiguous. The germline CDR1 and CDR2 sequences are SGDLS and YYNGEE. Trimming removed 0 bases at V and 0 bases at J, with 7 bases between. The CDR3 extends over 14 amino acids.

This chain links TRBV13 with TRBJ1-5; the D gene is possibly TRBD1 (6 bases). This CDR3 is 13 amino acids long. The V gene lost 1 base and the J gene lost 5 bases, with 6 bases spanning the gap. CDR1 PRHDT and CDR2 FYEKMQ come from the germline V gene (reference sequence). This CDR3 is CASSLDRDQPQHF. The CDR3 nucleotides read TGTGCCAGCAGCTTAGACAGGGATCAGCCCCAGCATTTT.

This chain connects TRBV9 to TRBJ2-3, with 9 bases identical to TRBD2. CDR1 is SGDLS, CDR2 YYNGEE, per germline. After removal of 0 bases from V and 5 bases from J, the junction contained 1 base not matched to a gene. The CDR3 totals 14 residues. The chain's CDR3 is CASSVEAGGDTQYF. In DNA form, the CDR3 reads TGTGCCAGCAGCGTAGAAGCGGGAGGAGATACGCAGTATTTT.

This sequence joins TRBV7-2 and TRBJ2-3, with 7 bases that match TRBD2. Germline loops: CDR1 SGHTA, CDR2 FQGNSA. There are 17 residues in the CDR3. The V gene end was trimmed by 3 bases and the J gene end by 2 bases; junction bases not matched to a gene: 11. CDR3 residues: CASSFNWRLANTDTQYF. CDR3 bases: TGTGCCAGCAGCTTCAACTGGAGACTAGCTAACACAGATACGCAGTATTTT.

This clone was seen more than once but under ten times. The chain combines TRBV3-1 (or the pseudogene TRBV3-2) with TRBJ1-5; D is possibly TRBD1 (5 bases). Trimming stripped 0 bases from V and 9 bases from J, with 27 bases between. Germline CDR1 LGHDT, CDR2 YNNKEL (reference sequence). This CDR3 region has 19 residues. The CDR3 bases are TGTGCCAGCAGCCAAGATTCATGTTGGGGGGAAAGGGACCTCTTGCCCCAGCATTTT. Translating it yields CASSQDSCWGERDLLPQHF.

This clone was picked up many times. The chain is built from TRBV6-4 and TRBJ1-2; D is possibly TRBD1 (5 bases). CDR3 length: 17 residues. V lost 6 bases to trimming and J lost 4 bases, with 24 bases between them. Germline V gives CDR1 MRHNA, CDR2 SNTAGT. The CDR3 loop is CASSDMSREVRAYGYTF. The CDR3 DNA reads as TGTGCCAGCAGCGATATGTCCAGGGAGGTAAGGGCCTATGGCTACACCTTC.

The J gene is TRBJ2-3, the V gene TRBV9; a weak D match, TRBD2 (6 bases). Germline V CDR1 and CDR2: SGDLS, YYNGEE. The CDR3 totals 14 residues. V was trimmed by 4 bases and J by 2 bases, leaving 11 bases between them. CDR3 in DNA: TGTGCCAGCAGCCCGTGGACTACCACAGATACGCAGTATTTT. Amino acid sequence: CASSPWTTTDTQYF.